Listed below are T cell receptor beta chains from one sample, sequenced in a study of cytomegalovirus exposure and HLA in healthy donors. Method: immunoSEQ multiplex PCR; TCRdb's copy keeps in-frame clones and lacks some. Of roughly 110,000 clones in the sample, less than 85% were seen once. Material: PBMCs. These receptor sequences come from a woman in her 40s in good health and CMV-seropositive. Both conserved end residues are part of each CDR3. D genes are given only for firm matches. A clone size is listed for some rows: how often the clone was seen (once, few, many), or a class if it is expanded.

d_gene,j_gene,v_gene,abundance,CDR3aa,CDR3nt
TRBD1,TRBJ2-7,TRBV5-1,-,CASSVGTGDNEQYF,TGCGCCAGCAGCGTGGGGACAGGGGACAACGAGCAGTACTTC
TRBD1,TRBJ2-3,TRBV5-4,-,CASSPRGQRDTDTQYF,TGTGCCAGCAGCCCCCGGGGACAGAGAGACACAGATACGCAGTATTTT
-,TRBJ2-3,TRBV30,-,CAWTLGLRADTQYF,TGTGCCTGGACATTGGGTCTGAGGGCAGATACGCAGTATTTT
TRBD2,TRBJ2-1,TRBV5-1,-,CASSSGLAGGSSSYNEQFF,TGCGCCAGCAGCTCAGGACTAGCGGGGGGATCGAGCTCCTACAATGAGCAGTTCTTC
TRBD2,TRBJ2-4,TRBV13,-,CASSSSGGLEAKNIQYF,TGTGCCAGCAGCTCAAGCGGGGGGTTAGAGGCCAAAAACATTCAGTACTTC
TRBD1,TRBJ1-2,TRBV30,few,CAWSSLDRGQGGYTF,TGTGCCTGGAGCTCCCTTGACAGGGGGCAAGGGGGCTACACCTTC
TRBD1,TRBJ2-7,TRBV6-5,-,CASSYERQGPYEQYF,TGTGCCAGCAGTTACGAGCGACAGGGTCCCTACGAGCAGTACTTC
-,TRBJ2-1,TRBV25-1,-,CASSEYSGTGAYNEQFF,TGTGCCAGCAGTGAATATAGCGGTACAGGGGCCTACAATGAGCAGTTCTTC
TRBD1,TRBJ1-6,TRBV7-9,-,CASSMAGTATSPLHF,TGTGCCAGCAGCATGGCCGGGACAGCTACCTCACCCCTCCACTTT
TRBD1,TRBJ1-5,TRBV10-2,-,CASSDLGQGTEQPQHF,TGCGCCAGCAGTGATCTGGGACAGGGGACGGAGCAGCCCCAGCATTTT
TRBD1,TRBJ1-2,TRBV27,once,CASSPLQGATLYGYTF,TGTGCCAGCAGCCCCTTACAGGGGGCTACCCTCTATGGCTACACCTTC
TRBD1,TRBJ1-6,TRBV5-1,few,CASSPGTGVNSPLHF,TGCGCCAGCAGCCCCGGGACAGGGGTAAACTCACCCCTCCACTTT
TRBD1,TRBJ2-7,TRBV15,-,CATSRLKGAHEQYF,TGTGCCACCAGCAGATTGAAGGGGGCACACGAGCAGTACTTC
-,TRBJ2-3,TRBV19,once,CASRKDSYTDTQYF,TGTGCCAGTAGAAAAGACAGCTACACAGATACGCAGTATTTT
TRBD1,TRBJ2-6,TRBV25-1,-,CASSAGPGQGSGANVLTF,TGTGCCAGCAGTGCGGGGCCGGGACAGGGCTCTGGGGCCAACGTCCTGACTTTC
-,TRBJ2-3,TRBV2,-,CASREGGLDTQYF,TGTGCCAGCAGGGAGGGGGGGCTTGATACGCAGTATTTT
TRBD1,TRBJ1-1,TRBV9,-,CASSPRQGENTEAFF,TGTGCCAGCAGCCCTAGACAGGGAGAAAACACTGAAGCTTTCTTT
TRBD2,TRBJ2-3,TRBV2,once,CASLLAGTDTQYF,TGTGCCAGCTTACTAGCGGGGACAGATACGCAGTATTTT
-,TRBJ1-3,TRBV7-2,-,CASSREFGNTIYF,TGTGCCAGCAGCCGGGAATTTGGAAACACCATATATTTT
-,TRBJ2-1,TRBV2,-,CASSDTGWNNEQFF,TGTGCCAGCAGTGATACAGGGTGGAACAATGAGCAGTTCTTC
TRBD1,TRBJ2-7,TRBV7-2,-,CASSYGAGTGQQYF,TGTGCCAGCAGTTATGGGGCCGGGACAGGTCAGCAGTACTTC
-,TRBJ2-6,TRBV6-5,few,CASSRQLGGANVLTF,TGTGCCAGCAGCCGACAGTTGGGTGGGGCCAACGTCCTGACTTTC
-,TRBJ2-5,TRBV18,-,CASSPNSQETQYF,TGTGCCAGCTCACCCAACAGTCAAGAGACCCAGTACTTC
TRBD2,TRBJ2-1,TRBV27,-,CASSTRARLAGGNEQFF,TGTGCCAGCAGTACCCGAGCGAGGCTAGCGGGGGGGAATGAGCAGTTCTTC
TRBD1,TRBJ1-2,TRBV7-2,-,CASSLRTGGVNYGYTF,TGTGCCAGCAGCCTCCGGACAGGGGGCGTAAACTATGGCTACACCTTC
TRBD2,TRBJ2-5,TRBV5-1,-,CASSLGQIAGGQETQYF,TGCGCCAGCAGCTTGGGACAAATAGCGGGGGGGCAGGAGACCCAGTACTTC
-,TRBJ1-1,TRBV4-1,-,CASSQVGEDTEAFF,TGCGCCAGCAGCCAAGTAGGGGAGGACACTGAAGCTTTCTTT
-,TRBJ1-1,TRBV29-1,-,CSVERGLNTEAFF,TGCAGCGTTGAGCGGGGACTGAACACTGAAGCTTTCTTT
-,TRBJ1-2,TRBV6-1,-,CASSETIGGDYGYTF,TGTGCCAGCAGTGAAACCATCGGAGGGGACTATGGCTACACCTTC
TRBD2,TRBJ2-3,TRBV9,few,CASSVGLAGTDTQYF,TGTGCCAGCAGCGTGGGACTAGCGGGGACAGATACGCAGTATTTT
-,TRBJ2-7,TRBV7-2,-,CASSLSYAYEQYF,TGTGCCAGCAGCTTATCTTATGCCTACGAGCAGTACTTC
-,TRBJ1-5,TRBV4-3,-,CASSQDSRNQPQHF,TGCGCCAGCAGCCAAGATTCGAGGAATCAGCCCCAGCATTTT
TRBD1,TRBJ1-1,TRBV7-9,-,CASSLVQGAYTEAFF,TGTGCCAGCAGCTTAGTCCAGGGGGCCTACACTGAAGCTTTCTTT
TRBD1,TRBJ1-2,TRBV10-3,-,CAISDPRTGGYGYTF,TGTGCCATCAGTGACCCCCGGACAGGAGGCTATGGCTACACCTTC
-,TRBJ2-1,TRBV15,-,CATSRDRGSYNEQFF,TGTGCCACCAGCAGAGACAGGGGCTCCTACAATGAGCAGTTCTTC
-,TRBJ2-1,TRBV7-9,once,CASSPLAEQFF,TGTGCCAGCAGCCCCCTGGCTGAGCAGTTCTTC
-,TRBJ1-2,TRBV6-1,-,CASSEALSHGYTF,TGTGCCAGCAGTGAAGCACTTTCCCATGGCTACACCTTC
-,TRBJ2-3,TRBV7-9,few,CASIPGGGDTQYF,TGTGCCAGCATCCCCGGGGGAGGAGATACGCAGTATTTT
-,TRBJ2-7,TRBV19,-,CASSHGRRAGQNEQYF,TGTGCCAGTAGCCACGGCAGGCGGGCGGGGCAAAACGAGCAGTACTTC
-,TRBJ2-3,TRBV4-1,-,CASSLLQGSLDTQYF,TGCGCCAGCAGCCTCCTCCAGGGCTCCCTAGATACGCAGTATTTT
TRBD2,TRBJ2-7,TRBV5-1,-,CASSPGLAGAEQYF,TGCGCCAGCAGCCCGGGACTAGCGGGGGCCGAGCAGTACTTC
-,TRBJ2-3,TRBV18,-,CASSSGGEDTQYF,TGTGCCAGCTCCTCGGGGGGCGAAGATACGCAGTATTTT
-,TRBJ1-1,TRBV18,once,CASSPGGQGTEAFF,TGTGCCAGCTCACCAGGAGGGCAGGGTACTGAAGCTTTCTTT
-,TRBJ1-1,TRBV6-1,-,CASSAYTEAFF,TGTGCCAGCAGTGCTTACACTGAAGCTTTCTTT